A selection of T cell receptor beta chains follows, all from one sample in a study of cytomegalovirus exposure and HLA in healthy donors. Sequenced by immunoSEQ multiplex PCR; TCRdb stores in-frame clones only, minus some. Counted here are around 120,000 clones, 65% to 90% occurring once; the ten biggest clones make up around 1.3%. Sequenced material: PBMCs. Receptor source: a girl aged 2 to 9 in good health and CMV-seronegative. Each CDR3 is given with its conserved first and last residue. D genes are given only for firm matches. Expanded clones are given a class, and other clones once, few, many or no size at all.

clone_size	d_call	v_call	j_call	cdr3_nt	cdr3_aa
few	TRBD2	TRBV4-3	TRBJ2-3	TGCGCCAGCAGCCAACTAGCGGGGGATACGCAGTATTTT	CASSQLAGDTQYF
NA	NA	TRBV11-1	TRBJ2-7	TGTGCCAGCAGCGACCGCAGGGTACGCGAGCAGTACTTC	CASSDRRVREQYF
NA	NA	TRBV5-1	TRBJ1-2	TGCGCCAGCAGCTTGGTTCCAGGGGACCGTGGCTACACCTTC	CASSLVPGDRGYTF
NA	TRBD2	TRBV7-7	TRBJ2-7	TGTGCCAGCAGCTTGCTAGCGGGGTCCTACGAGCAGTACTTC	CASSLLAGSYEQYF
NA	TRBD1	TRBV15	TRBJ1-2	TGTGCCACCAGCAGAGCGGGACAGCGCCTTGGCTACACCTTC	CATSRAGQRLGYTF
NA	TRBD1	TRBV19	TRBJ2-1	TGTGCCAGTATTCGGACAGGGGCAGGGGTGAATGAGCAGTTCTTC	CASIRTGAGVNEQFF
NA	TRBD1	TRBV9	TRBJ2-1	TGTGCCAGCAGCGTAGATGGGACAGCCTCCAGTGAGCAGTTCTTC	CASSVDGTASSEQFF
NA	NA	TRBV6-5	TRBJ2-2	TGTGCCAGCAGTTATTCAGTAATAACAAACACCGGGGAGCTGTTTTTT	CASSYSVITNTGELFF
NA	TRBD2	TRBV10-1	TRBJ2-3	TGCGCCAGCAGTGAGTCGGTAGCGGGAGGGCTAGATACGCAGTATTTT	CASSESVAGGLDTQYF
NA	TRBD2	TRBV5-4	TRBJ2-1	TGTGCCAGCAGCTTCTTGGAGGGACTAGGTAACTCCTACAATGAGCAGTTCTTC	CASSFLEGLGNSYNEQFF
NA	NA	TRBV19	TRBJ2-7	TGTGCCAGTAGTAGGTCCCAGGGATCCTACGAGCAGTACTTC	CASSRSQGSYEQYF
NA	TRBD2	TRBV27	TRBJ2-3	TGTGCCAGCAGTTTCGCGGGGGGGCAAACAGATACGCAGTATTTT	CASSFAGGQTDTQYF
NA	NA	TRBV4-2	TRBJ2-1	TGTGCCAGCAGCCAAGAATCCGAGGGGGCGGGGAGAGGTTGGGATGAGCAGTTCTTC	CASSQESEGAGRGWDEQFF
NA	NA	TRBV30	TRBJ2-7	TGTGCCAGGAGCAGGGCCCCGGGCTCCTACGAGCAGTACTTC	CARSRAPGSYEQYF
NA	NA	TRBV30	TRBJ1-1	TGTGCCTGGAGTGTACCCAGCACTGAAGCTTTCTTT	CAWSVPSTEAFF
NA	TRBD2	TRBV27	TRBJ2-2	TGTGCCAGCGCAAGAGCGGGAGGAGGCGGGGAGCTGTTTTTT	CASARAGGGGELFF
NA	NA	TRBV19	TRBJ2-6	TGTGCCAGTGGAATACGGGGCAGGGGTTACGGGGCCAACGTCCTGACTTTC	CASGIRGRGYGANVLTF
NA	NA	TRBV28	TRBJ2-7	TGTGCCAGCAGTTTACTCGGAGGTCTCACCTACGAGCAGTACTTC	CASSLLGGLTYEQYF
NA	TRBD2	TRBV29-1	TRBJ2-7	TGCAGCGTTGTAGCGGGAGGGCGGTACGAGCAGTACTTC	CSVVAGGRYEQYF
NA	NA	TRBV6-1	TRBJ1-5	TGTGCCAGCAGTGCAGGACTCCTAGACTATCAGCCCCAGCATTTT	CASSAGLLDYQPQHF
NA	NA	TRBV7-9	TRBJ1-1	TGTGCCATAAACAGGTTGGGGTACACTGAAGCTTTCTTT	CAINRLGYTEAFF
few	TRBD2	TRBV10-2	TRBJ2-1	TGCGCCAGCAGCCAGACTAGCGGCTACAATGAGCAGTTCTTC	CASSQTSGYNEQFF
NA	NA	TRBV19	TRBJ1-1	TGTGCCCCAATGGGGCCTTTGAACACTGAAGCTTTCTTT	CAPMGPLNTEAFF
few	NA	TRBV30	TRBJ2-7	TGTGCCTGGAGCCAGGGAAAGGGTGCCGAGCAGTACTTC	CAWSQGKGAEQYF
NA	TRBD2	TRBV30	TRBJ2-7	TGTGCCTGGACACTAGCGGGGAGACCTGGGTCCTACGAGCAGTACTTC	CAWTLAGRPGSYEQYF
once	TRBD2	TRBV19	TRBJ2-5	TGTGCCAGTAGTATGGTTCTAGCGGGAGGCCAAGAGACCCAGTACTTC	CASSMVLAGGQETQYF
few	TRBD2	TRBV4-1	TRBJ2-7	TGCGCCAGCAGCCAAGTTGAGCGGGGGGCATACGAGCAGTACTTC	CASSQVERGAYEQYF
NA	TRBD1	TRBV7-2	TRBJ2-1	TGTGCCAGCAGCGAGGGGACAGTCGGCAATGAGCAGTTCTTC	CASSEGTVGNEQFF
NA	NA	TRBV19	TRBJ1-5	TGTGCCAGTATACAGGCGGGACTTAGCAATCAGCCCCAGCATTTT	CASIQAGLSNQPQHF
NA	TRBD1	TRBV5-6	TRBJ1-1	TGTGCCAGCAGCCCCCGACAGGGAATCGGCACTGAAGCTTTCTTT	CASSPRQGIGTEAFF
NA	TRBD1	TRBV2	TRBJ1-1	TGTGCCAGCAGTCCTTGGACAGGGCCCACTGAAGCTTTCTTT	CASSPWTGPTEAFF
NA	TRBD1	TRBV4-1	TRBJ1-2	TGCGGCAGCAGCCAAAAGGACAGGGTGTATGGCTACACCTTC	CGSSQKDRVYGYTF
NA	TRBD2	TRBV11-1	TRBJ2-7	TGTGCCAGCAATCTAGCTAGCGGGAGGGTTACCTACGAGCAGTACTTC	CASNLASGRVTYEQYF